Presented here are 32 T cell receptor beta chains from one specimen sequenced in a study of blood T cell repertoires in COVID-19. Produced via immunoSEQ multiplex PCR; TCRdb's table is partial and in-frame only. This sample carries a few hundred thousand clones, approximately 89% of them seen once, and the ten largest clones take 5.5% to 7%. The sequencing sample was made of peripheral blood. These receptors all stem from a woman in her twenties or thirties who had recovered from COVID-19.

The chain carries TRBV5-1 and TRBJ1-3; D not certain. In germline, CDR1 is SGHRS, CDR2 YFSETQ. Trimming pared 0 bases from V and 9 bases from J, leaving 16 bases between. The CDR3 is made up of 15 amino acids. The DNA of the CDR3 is TGCGCCAGCAGCTTGGAATCAGGATCCGTCGGCACCATATATTTT. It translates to CASSLESGSVGTIYF.

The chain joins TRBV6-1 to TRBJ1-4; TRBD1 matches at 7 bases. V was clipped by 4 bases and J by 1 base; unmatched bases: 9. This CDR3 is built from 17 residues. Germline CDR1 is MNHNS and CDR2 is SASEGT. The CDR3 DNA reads TGTGCCAGCAGTGGACAGGGTGATTGGAAAACTAATGAAAAACTGTTTTTT. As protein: CASSGQGDWKTNEKLFF.

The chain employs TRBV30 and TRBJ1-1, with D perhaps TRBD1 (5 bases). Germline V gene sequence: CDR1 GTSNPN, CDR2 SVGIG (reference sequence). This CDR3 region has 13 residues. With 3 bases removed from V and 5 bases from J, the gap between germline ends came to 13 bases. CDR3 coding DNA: TGTGCCTGGAGCCTGGGGGGGATGACTGAAGCTTTCTTT. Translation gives CAWSLGGMTEAFF.

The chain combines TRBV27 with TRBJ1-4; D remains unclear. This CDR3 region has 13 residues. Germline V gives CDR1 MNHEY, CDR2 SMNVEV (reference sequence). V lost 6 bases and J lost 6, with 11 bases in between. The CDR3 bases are TGTGCCAGCAGCACCGGGTCTGATGAAAAACTGTTTTTT. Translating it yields CASSTGSDEKLFF.

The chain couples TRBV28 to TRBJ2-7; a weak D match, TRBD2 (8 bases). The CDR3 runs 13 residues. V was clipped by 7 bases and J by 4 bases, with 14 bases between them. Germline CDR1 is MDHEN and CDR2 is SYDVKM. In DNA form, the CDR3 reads TGTGCCAGCAATAGCGGGACAGCGTACGAGCAGTACTTC. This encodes CASNSGTAYEQYF.

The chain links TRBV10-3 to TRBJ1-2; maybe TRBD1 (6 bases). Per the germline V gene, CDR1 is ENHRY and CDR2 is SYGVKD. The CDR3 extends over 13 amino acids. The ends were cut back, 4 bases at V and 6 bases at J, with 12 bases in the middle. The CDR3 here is CAISGAQGDGYTF. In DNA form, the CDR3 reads TGTGCCATCAGTGGAGCACAGGGTGATGGCTACACCTTC.

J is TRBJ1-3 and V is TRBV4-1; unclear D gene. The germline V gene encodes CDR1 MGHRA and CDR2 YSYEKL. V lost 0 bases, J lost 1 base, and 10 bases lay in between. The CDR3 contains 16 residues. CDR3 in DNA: TGCGCCAGCAGCCAAGATCGGCCAGGTTCTGGAAACACCATATATTTT. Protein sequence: CASSQDRPGSGNTIYF.

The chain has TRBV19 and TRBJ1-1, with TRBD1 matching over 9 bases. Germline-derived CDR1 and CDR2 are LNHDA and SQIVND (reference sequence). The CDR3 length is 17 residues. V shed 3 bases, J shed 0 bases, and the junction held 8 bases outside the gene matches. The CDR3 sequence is CASSIRQGENMNTEAFF. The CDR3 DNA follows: TGTGCCAGTAGTATCCGACAGGGGGAGAATATGAACACTGAAGCTTTCTTT. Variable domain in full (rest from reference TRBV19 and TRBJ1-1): DGGITQSPKYLFRKEGQNVTLSCEQNLNHDAMYWYRQDPGQGLRLIYYSQIVNDFQKGDIAEGYSVSREKKESFPLTVTSAQKNPTAFYLCASSIRQGENMNTEAFFGQGTRLTVV.

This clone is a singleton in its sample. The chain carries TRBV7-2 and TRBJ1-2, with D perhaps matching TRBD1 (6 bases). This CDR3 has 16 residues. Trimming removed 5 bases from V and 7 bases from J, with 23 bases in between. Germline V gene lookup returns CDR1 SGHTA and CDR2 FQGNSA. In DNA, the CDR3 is TGTGCCAGCAGCCCAGTAACGCTACAGGGCGGTTTTGGCTACACCTTC. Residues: CASSPVTLQGGFGYTF.

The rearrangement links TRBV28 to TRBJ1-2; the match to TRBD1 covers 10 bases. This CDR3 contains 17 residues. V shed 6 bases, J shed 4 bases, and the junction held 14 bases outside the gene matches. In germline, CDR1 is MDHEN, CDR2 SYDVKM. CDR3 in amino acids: CASSRKTGGGSLYGYTF. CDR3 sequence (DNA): TGTGCCAGCAGCCGGAAGACAGGGGGCGGGAGCCTCTATGGCTACACCTTC.

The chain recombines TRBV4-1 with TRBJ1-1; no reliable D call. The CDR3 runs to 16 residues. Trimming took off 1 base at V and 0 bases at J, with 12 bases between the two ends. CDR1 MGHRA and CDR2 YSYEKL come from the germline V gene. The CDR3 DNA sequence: TGCGCCAGCAGCCAAGCCCGGAGCTACATGAACACTGAAGCTTTCTTT. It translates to CASSQARSYMNTEAFF.

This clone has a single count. CDR3 bases: TGTGCCAGCAGCCTGGACAGGGGAAGGCAGCCCCAGCATTTT. This encodes CASSLDRGRQPQHF. The chain has TRBV27 and TRBJ1-5, with 9 bases identical to TRBD1. V gave up 6 bases and J gave up 7 bases; unmatched junction bases: 7. There are 14 residues in the CDR3. Germline CDR1 is MNHEY and CDR2 is SMNVEV (reference sequence).

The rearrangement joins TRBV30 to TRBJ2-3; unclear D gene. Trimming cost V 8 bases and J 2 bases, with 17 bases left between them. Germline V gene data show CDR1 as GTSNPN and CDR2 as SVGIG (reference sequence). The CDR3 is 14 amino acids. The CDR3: CAILSPFNTDTQYF. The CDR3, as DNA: TGTGCCATACTGAGCCCTTTCAACACAGATACGCAGTATTTT. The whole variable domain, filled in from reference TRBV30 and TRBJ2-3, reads SQTIHQWPATLVQPVGSPLSLECTVEGTSNPNLYWYRQAAGRGLQLLFYSVGIGQISSEVPQNLSASRPQDRQFILSSKKLLLSDSGFYLCAILSPFNTDTQYFGPGTRLTVL.

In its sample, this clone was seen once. Here the CDR3 DNA reads TGTGCCAGCAGGAGCTCCACAGATACGCAGTATTTT. It specifies CASRSSTDTQYF. The rearrangement joins TRBV3-1 (or the pseudogene TRBV3-2) to TRBJ2-3; no definite D call. Trimming removed 6 bases at V and 2 bases at J, with 6 bases between. Germline values: CDR1 LGHDT, CDR2 YNNKEL (reference sequence). The CDR3 totals 12 residues.

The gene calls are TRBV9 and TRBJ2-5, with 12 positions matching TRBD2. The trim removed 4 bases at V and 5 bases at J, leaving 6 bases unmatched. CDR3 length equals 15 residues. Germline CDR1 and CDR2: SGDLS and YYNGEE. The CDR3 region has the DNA TGTGCCAGCAGCTCTAGCGGGGGGGCCAGGGAGACCCAGTACTTC. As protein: CASSSSGGARETQYF.

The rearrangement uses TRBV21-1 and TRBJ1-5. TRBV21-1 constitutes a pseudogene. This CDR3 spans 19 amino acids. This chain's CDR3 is CASSKRAWEGTYSNQPQHF. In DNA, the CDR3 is TGTGCCAGCAGCAAAAGGGCTTGGGAGGGAACCTATAGCAATCAGCCCCAGCATTTT.

CDR3 sequence (DNA): TGTGCCAGCAGCCAATTGCAGGGTTTTATCACTGAAGCTTTCTTT. Translated: CASSQLQGFITEAFF. The chain combines TRBV3-1 (or the pseudogene TRBV3-2) with TRBJ1-1, with TRBD1 as a possible D gene (5 bases). The CDR3 is 15 amino acids. Trimming removed 2 bases at V and 4 bases at J, with 14 bases between. Looked up from germline, CDR1 is LGHDT and CDR2 is YNNKEL (reference sequence).

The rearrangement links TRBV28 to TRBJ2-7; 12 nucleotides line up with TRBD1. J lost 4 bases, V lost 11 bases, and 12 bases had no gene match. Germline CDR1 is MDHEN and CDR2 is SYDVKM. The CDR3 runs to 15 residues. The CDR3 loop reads CAVTGTGGFGYEQYF. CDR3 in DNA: TGTGCCGTAACCGGGACAGGGGGCTTTGGGTACGAGCAGTACTTC.

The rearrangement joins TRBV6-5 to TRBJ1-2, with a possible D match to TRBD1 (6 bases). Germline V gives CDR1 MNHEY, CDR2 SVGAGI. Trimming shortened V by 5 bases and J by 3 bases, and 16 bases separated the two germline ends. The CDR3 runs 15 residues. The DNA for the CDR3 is TGTGCCAGCAGTCCCCGTGGGGGCGCCGACTATGGCTACACCTTC. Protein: CASSPRGGADYGYTF.

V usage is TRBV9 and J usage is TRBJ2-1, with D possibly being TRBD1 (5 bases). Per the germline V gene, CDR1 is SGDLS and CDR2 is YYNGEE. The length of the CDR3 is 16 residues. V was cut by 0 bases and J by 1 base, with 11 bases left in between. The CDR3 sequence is CASSVVRESSYNEQFF. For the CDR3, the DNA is TGTGCCAGCAGCGTAGTCAGGGAATCTTCCTACAATGAGCAGTTCTTC.

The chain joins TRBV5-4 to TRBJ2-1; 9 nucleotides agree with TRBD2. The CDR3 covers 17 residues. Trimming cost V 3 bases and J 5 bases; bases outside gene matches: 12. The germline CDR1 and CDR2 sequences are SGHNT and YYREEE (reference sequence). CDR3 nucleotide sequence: TGTGCCAGCAGCTACAGATTGAGGACTAGCGCGAACAATGAGCAGTTCTTC. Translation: CASSYRLRTSANNEQFF. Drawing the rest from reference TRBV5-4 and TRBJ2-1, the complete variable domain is ETGVTQSPTHLIKTRGQQVTLRCSSQSGHNTVSWYQQALGQGPQFIFQYYREEENGRGNFPPRFSGLQFPNYSSELNVNALELDDSALYLCASSYRLRTSANNEQFFGPGTRLTVL.

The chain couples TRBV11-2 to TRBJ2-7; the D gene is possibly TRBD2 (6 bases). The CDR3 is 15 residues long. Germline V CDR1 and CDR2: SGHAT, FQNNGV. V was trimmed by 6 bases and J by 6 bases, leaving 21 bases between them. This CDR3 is CASSFLRGAGSEQYF. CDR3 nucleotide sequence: TGTGCCAGCAGTTTTCTACGCGGGGCGGGGAGCGAGCAGTACTTC.

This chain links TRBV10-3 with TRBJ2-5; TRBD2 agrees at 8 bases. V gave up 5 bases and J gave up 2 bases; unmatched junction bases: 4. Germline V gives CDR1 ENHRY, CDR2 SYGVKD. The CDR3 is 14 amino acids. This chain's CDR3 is CAISRAGEQETQYF. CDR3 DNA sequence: TGTGCCATCAGTCGAGCGGGGGAGCAAGAGACCCAGTACTTC.

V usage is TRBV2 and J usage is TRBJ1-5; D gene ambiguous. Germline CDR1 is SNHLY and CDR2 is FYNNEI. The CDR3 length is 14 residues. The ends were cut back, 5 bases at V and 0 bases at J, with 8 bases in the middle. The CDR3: CASSYRYSNQPQHF. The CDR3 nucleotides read TGTGCCAGCAGTTACCGGTATAGCAATCAGCCCCAGCATTTT.

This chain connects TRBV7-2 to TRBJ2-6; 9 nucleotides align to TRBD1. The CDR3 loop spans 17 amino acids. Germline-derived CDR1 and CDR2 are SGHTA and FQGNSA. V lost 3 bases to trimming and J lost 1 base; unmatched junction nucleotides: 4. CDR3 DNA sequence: TGTGCCAGCAGCTTTTACAGGGGGCGGTCTGGGGCCAACGTCCTGACTTTC. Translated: CASSFYRGRSGANVLTF.

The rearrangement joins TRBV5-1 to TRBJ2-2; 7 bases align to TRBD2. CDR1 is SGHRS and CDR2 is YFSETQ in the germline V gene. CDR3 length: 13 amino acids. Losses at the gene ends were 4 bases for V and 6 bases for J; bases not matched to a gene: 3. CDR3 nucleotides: TGCGCCAGCAGCCGGGGGGACGCCGGGGAGCTGTTTTTT. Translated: CASSRGDAGELFF. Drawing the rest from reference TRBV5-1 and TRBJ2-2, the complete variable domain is KAGVTQTPRYLIKTRGQQVTLSCSPISGHRSVSWYQQTPGQGLQFLFEYFSETQRNKGNFPGRFSGRQFSNSRSEMNVSTLELGDSALYLCASSRGDAGELFFGEGSRLTVL.

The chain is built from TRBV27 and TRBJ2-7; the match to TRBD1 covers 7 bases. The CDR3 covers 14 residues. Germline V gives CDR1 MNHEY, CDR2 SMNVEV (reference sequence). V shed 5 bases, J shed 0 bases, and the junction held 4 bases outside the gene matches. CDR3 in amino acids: CASSPRQGSYEQYF. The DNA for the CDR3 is TGTGCCAGCAGTCCGCGACAGGGCTCCTACGAGCAGTACTTC.

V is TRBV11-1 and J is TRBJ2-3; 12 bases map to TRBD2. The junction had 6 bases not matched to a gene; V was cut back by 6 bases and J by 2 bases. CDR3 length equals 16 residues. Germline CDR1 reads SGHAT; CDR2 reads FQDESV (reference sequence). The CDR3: CASRETSGGLTDTQYF. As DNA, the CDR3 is TGTGCCAGCAGAGAGACTAGCGGGGGACTCACAGATACGCAGTATTTT.

CDR3 sequence (DNA): TGTGCCAGCAGCTTAGCTGAGGGAAGCGGCTACACCTTC. Its translation: CASSLAEGSGYTF. The rearrangement uses TRBV7-2 and TRBJ1-2; D gene ambiguous. V was clipped by 0 bases and J by 8 bases, with 10 bases between them. The CDR3 extends over 13 amino acids. Germline V CDR1 and CDR2: SGHTA, FQGNSA.

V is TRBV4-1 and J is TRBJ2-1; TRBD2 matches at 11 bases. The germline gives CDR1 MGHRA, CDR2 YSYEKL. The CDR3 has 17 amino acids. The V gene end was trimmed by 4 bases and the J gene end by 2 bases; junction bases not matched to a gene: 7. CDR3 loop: CASSLTSGGSTYNEQFF. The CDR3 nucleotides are TGCGCCAGCAGCCTCACTAGCGGGGGAAGCACCTACAATGAGCAGTTCTTC.

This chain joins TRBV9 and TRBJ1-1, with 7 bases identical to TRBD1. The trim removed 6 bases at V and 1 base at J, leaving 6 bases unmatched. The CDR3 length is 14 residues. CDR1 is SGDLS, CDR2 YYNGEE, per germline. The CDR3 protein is CASTRTGQNTEAFF. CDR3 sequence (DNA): TGTGCCAGCACCCGGACAGGACAGAACACTGAAGCTTTCTTT.

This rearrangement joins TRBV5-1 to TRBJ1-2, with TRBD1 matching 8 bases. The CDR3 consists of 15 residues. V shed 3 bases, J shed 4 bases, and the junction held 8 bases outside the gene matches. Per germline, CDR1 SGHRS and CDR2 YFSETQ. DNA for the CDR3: TGCGCCAGCAGCTCTGACAGGGGAGGTAGCTATGGCTACACCTTC. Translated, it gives CASSSDRGGSYGYTF.